A selection of T cell receptor beta chains follows, all from one sample in a study of cytomegalovirus exposure and HLA in healthy donors. The repertoire was sequenced with immunoSEQ multiplex PCR; TCRdb's copy has only in-frame clones and lacks some. The sample holds around 100,000 clones, 55% to 80% seen once. The material sequenced was PBMCs. These receptors were taken from a woman under 40 in good health and CMV-seronegative. The CDR3 runs from the conserved cysteine through the conserved F or W. Each record gives: D gene, J gene, clone size, V gene, CDR3 protein, CDR3 DNA. The D gene is left open where the match is weak. The size field is filled for only some rows; it gives once, few, many or a size class.

D: .; J: TRBJ1-1; size: few; V: TRBV19; CDR3: CASSMLRDTEAFF; DNA: TGTGCCAGTAGTATGCTGAGGGACACTGAAGCTTTCTTT
D: .; J: TRBJ2-6; size: .; V: TRBV14; CDR3: CASSQEGWTVSGANVLTF; DNA: TGTGCCAGCAGCCAAGAGGGCTGGACAGTCTCTGGGGCCAACGTCCTGACTTTC
D: .; J: TRBJ1-2; size: .; V: TRBV5-4; CDR3: CASRLQGANLYGYTF; DNA: TGTGCCAGCAGGCTACAGGGTGCTAACCTATATGGCTACACCTTC
D: TRBD2; J: TRBJ2-7; size: few; V: TRBV5-1; CDR3: CASSWTSGSSYEQYF; DNA: TGCGCCAGCAGCTGGACTAGCGGGAGCTCCTACGAGCAGTACTTC
D: TRBD1; J: TRBJ2-7; size: few; V: TRBV5-6; CDR3: CASSLGQGRHEQYF; DNA: TGTGCCAGCAGCTTGGGACAGGGCCGGCACGAGCAGTACTTC
D: .; J: TRBJ2-6; size: once; V: TRBV6-1; CDR3: CTSSDTGANVLTF; DNA: TGTACCAGCAGTGATACTGGGGCCAACGTCCTGACTTTC
D: TRBD2; J: TRBJ2-5; size: .; V: TRBV6-1; CDR3: CASSVLAGGTETQYF; DNA: TGTGCCAGCAGCGTACTAGCGGGGGGTACAGAGACCCAGTACTTC
D: .; J: TRBJ1-5; size: .; V: TRBV28; CDR3: CASNPPGSGQPQHF; DNA: TGTGCCAGCAACCCTCCAGGGAGCGGGCAGCCCCAGCATTTT
D: .; J: TRBJ1-1; size: .; V: TRBV2; CDR3: CASSDDTSTEAFF; DNA: TGTGCCAGCAGTGACGACACGTCCACTGAAGCTTTCTTT
D: .; J: TRBJ1-4; size: .; V: TRBV4-1; CDR3: CASSQGTADNEKLFF; DNA: TGCGCCAGCAGCCAAGGGACAGCAGATAATGAAAAACTGTTTTTT
D: .; J: TRBJ2-6; size: .; V: TRBV21-1; CDR3: CASSEDGRDRGLCSGANVLTF; DNA: TGTGCCAGCAGCGAAGACGGGAGGGACAGGGGACTCTGTTCTGGGGCCAACGTCCTGACTTTC
D: TRBD1; J: TRBJ2-2; size: .; V: TRBV9; CDR3: CASSPHGTVTGELFF; DNA: TGTGCCAGCAGCCCTCACGGGACAGTTACCGGGGAGCTGTTTTTT
D: TRBD2; J: TRBJ2-7; size: .; V: TRBV27; CDR3: CASSIRLAWLYEQYF; DNA: TGTGCCAGCAGTATTCGACTAGCGTGGCTGTACGAGCAGTACTTC
D: .; J: TRBJ2-3; size: .; V: TRBV7-6; CDR3: CASSSETGPRTDTQYF; DNA: TGTGCCAGCAGCTCAGAAACAGGTCCTCGGACAGATACGCAGTATTTT
D: TRBD2; J: TRBJ2-7; size: .; V: TRBV5-1; CDR3: CASRLAGSYEQYF; DNA: TGCGCCAGCAGACTAGCGGGATCTTACGAGCAGTACTTC
D: TRBD1; J: TRBJ1-5; size: once; V: TRBV4-1; CDR3: CASSQLTGNQPQHF; DNA: TGCGCCAGCAGCCAATTGACAGGGAATCAGCCCCAGCATTTT
D: .; J: TRBJ1-5; size: few; V: TRBV7-2; CDR3: CASIATGVSPSSNQPQHF; DNA: TGTGCCAGCATTGCGACAGGCGTGTCTCCATCAAGCAATCAGCCCCAGCATTTT
D: .; J: TRBJ1-6; size: .; V: TRBV25-1; CDR3: CASRAQAGSSYNSPLHF; DNA: TGTGCCAGCAGAGCCCAAGCGGGGAGCTCCTATAATTCACCCCTCCACTTT
D: TRBD2; J: TRBJ2-7; size: .; V: TRBV28; CDR3: CASSSWVVSGNSYEQYF; DNA: TGTGCCAGCAGTTCTTGGGTCGTTAGCGGGAACTCCTACGAGCAGTACTTC
D: TRBD2; J: TRBJ2-3; size: .; V: TRBV7-3; CDR3: CASSLAGGTDTQYF; DNA: TGTGCCAGCAGCTTAGCGGGAGGCACAGATACGCAGTATTTT
D: .; J: TRBJ2-1; size: .; V: TRBV9; CDR3: CASSVGGQEQFF; DNA: TGTGCCAGCAGCGTTGGAGGGCAAGAGCAGTTCTTC
D: TRBD2; J: TRBJ2-7; size: .; V: TRBV6-5; CDR3: CASNEAGVTYEQYF; DNA: TGTGCCAGCAACGAAGCGGGAGTTACCTACGAGCAGTACTTC
D: .; J: TRBJ2-6; size: .; V: TRBV9; CDR3: CASRSSGSSGANVLTF; DNA: TGTGCCAGCAGGTCGTCTGGGAGCTCTGGGGCCAACGTCCTGACTTTC
D: TRBD1; J: TRBJ2-5; size: .; V: TRBV5-1; CDR3: CASTFGTGARGGETQYF; DNA: TGCGCCAGCACCTTCGGGACAGGGGCGAGAGGAGGAGAGACCCAGTACTTC
D: TRBD2; J: TRBJ2-5; size: .; V: TRBV6-1; CDR3: CASSAGTSAQETQYF; DNA: TGTGCCAGCAGTGCCGGGACTAGCGCCCAAGAGACCCAGTACTTC
D: TRBD2; J: TRBJ2-1; size: .; V: TRBV5-8; CDR3: CASNLARLAGANEQFF; DNA: TGTGCCAGCAACTTGGCCCGGCTAGCGGGAGCTAATGAGCAGTTCTTC
D: TRBD2; J: TRBJ2-1; size: .; V: TRBV9; CDR3: CASSVEGGSSYNEQFF; DNA: TGTGCCAGCAGCGTAGAGGGCGGGAGCTCCTACAATGAGCAGTTCTTC
D: TRBD1; J: TRBJ1-2; size: .; V: TRBV5-1; CDR3: CASSLEQGTDGYTF; DNA: TGCGCCAGCAGCTTGGAACAGGGGACCGACGGCTACACCTTC
D: TRBD2; J: TRBJ2-1; size: .; V: TRBV18; CDR3: CASSPGKGLAGGAYNEQFF; DNA: TGTGCCAGCTCACCAGGGAAAGGACTAGCGGGAGGAGCGTACAATGAGCAGTTCTTC
D: .; J: TRBJ1-4; size: .; V: TRBV4-3; CDR3: CASSQDSRTQNEKLFF; DNA: TGCGCCAGCAGCCAAGATAGTCGGACACAAAATGAAAAACTGTTTTTT
D: TRBD1; J: TRBJ2-7; size: .; V: TRBV4-2; CDR3: CASSQDWGQGYEQYF; DNA: TGTGCCAGCAGCCAAGATTGGGGACAGGGGTACGAGCAGTACTTC
D: .; J: TRBJ1-1; size: .; V: TRBV14; CDR3: CASSQVVEGRWNTEAFF; DNA: TGTGCCAGCAGCCAAGTTGTGGAGGGCAGGTGGAACACTGAAGCTTTCTTT
D: TRBD1; J: TRBJ1-1; size: .; V: TRBV7-9; CDR3: CASSLTGDTEAFF; DNA: TGTGCCAGCAGCTTAACAGGGGACACTGAAGCTTTCTTT
D: .; J: TRBJ1-1; size: .; V: TRBV7-8; CDR3: CATSGRGQEAFF; DNA: TGTGCCACCTCAGGGAGGGGACAAGAGGCTTTCTTT
D: TRBD1; J: TRBJ1-1; size: .; V: TRBV29-1; CDR3: CSVSEGQRNTEAFF; DNA: TGCAGCGTCTCCGAGGGACAGAGGAACACTGAAGCTTTCTTT
D: TRBD1; J: TRBJ1-5; size: .; V: TRBV4-2; CDR3: CASSQDYRGLYQPQHF; DNA: TGTGCCAGCAGCCAAGACTACAGGGGGCTATATCAGCCCCAGCATTTT
D: TRBD2; J: TRBJ2-3; size: .; V: TRBV7-2; CDR3: CASSSYSGRGTDTQYF; DNA: TGTGCCAGCAGCTCGTATAGCGGGAGAGGCACAGATACGCAGTATTTT
D: TRBD1; J: TRBJ1-3; size: once; V: TRBV9; CDR3: CASSVGGGGGWSGNTIYF; DNA: TGTGCCAGCAGCGTAGGAGGTGGAGGGGGCTGGTCTGGAAACACCATATATTTT
D: .; J: TRBJ2-5; size: .; V: TRBV6-5; CDR3: CASSYLYGSVGETQYF; DNA: TGTGCCAGCAGTTACCTGTACGGGAGCGTTGGAGAGACCCAGTACTTC
D: TRBD2; J: TRBJ2-1; size: .; V: TRBV7-3; CDR3: CASSPQTSAEQFF; DNA: TGTGCCAGCAGCCCGCAGACTAGCGCAGAGCAGTTCTTC
D: TRBD2; J: TRBJ2-1; size: .; V: TRBV11-3; CDR3: CASSPPSGSYGYNEQFF; DNA: TGTGCCAGCAGCCCCCCAAGCGGGAGTTATGGTTACAATGAGCAGTTCTTC
D: .; J: TRBJ2-7; size: .; V: TRBV6-1; CDR3: CASSAGWGRYEQYF; DNA: TGTGCCAGCAGTGCCGGATGGGGCCGCTACGAGCAGTACTTC
D: .; J: TRBJ1-2; size: .; V: TRBV28; CDR3: CASNIGQHTYGYTF; DNA: TGTGCCAGCAATATCGGACAGCACACATATGGCTACACCTTC
D: TRBD1; J: TRBJ1-1; size: .; V: TRBV19; CDR3: CASNRGLDTEAFF; DNA: TGTGCCAGTAACAGGGGGCTGGACACTGAAGCTTTCTTT
D: TRBD1; J: TRBJ2-1; size: few; V: TRBV6-5; CDR3: CASSYPQGVEQFF; DNA: TGTGCCAGCAGTTACCCCCAGGGGGTTGAGCAGTTCTTC
D: TRBD2; J: TRBJ2-1; size: .; V: TRBV5-1; CDR3: CASSLAGLEINNEQFF; DNA: TGCGCCAGCAGCTTGGCCGGACTAGAGATAAACAATGAGCAGTTCTTC
D: TRBD2; J: TRBJ2-2; size: .; V: TRBV4-1; CDR3: CASSLVRLAGGGTGELFF; DNA: TGCGCCAGCAGCCTGGTCCGACTAGCGGGAGGTGGCACCGGGGAGCTGTTTTTT
D: .; J: TRBJ2-1; size: few; V: TRBV7-2; CDR3: CASSLGVLGGNEQFF; DNA: TGTGCCAGCAGCTTAGGAGTCCTCGGGGGCAATGAGCAGTTCTTC
D: TRBD2; J: TRBJ2-2; size: .; V: TRBV28; CDR3: CATLGPSSGSGNTGELFF; DNA: TGTGCCACCTTAGGCCCTTCTAGCGGGAGCGGAAACACCGGGGAGCTGTTTTTT
D: TRBD1; J: TRBJ1-5; size: once; V: TRBV19; CDR3: CASSRTGRQPQHF; DNA: TGTGCCAGTAGCAGGACAGGGAGGCAGCCCCAGCATTTT
D: .; J: TRBJ2-7; size: .; V: TRBV7-2; CDR3: CASSLSSYEQYF; DNA: TGTGCCAGCAGCCTTAGCTCCTACGAGCAGTACTTC